This is a list of T cell receptor beta chains from one sample in a study of OX40 agonist ivuxolimab in advanced cancers. TCRdb's table, derived via immunoSEQ multiplex PCR, lists solely in-frame clones and lacks some. There are 45,000 or so clones in the sample; roughly 91% occur only once, and about 20% lies in the top ten. The sequencing used CD4+ or CD8+ T cells sorted from blood, collected in a trial of the OX40 agonist ivuxolimab. The receptors come from an adult with an advanced solid tumor such as melanoma, head and neck, liver or kidney cancer. The CDR3 runs from the conserved cysteine through the conserved F or W. A D gene is named only where the DNA matches it firmly. Rows may omit the clone size; those that give it use once, few, many or a size class.

V: TRBV11-2; size: NA; length: 17; D: NA; J: TRBJ2-6; CDR3: CAIKGGTTGGRANVLTF; DNA: TGTGCCATCAAGGGAGGGACCACAGGGGGTCGGGCCAACGTCCTGACTTTC
V: TRBV19; size: NA; length: 14; D: NA; J: TRBJ1-1; CDR3: CASSIGEGNTEAFF; DNA: TGTGCCAGTAGTATAGGGGAGGGGAACACTGAAGCTTTCTTT
V: TRBV6-6; size: NA; length: 13; D: NA; J: TRBJ1-1; CDR3: CASTTASGTEAFF; DNA: TGTGCCAGCACCACTGCATCTGGCACTGAAGCTTTCTTT
V: TRBV15; size: NA; length: 14; D: TRBD2; J: TRBJ2-7; CDR3: CATSREPSGGQQYF; DNA: TGTGCCACCAGCAGAGAACCTAGCGGAGGCCAACAGTACTTC
V: TRBV28; size: NA; length: 15; D: NA; J: TRBJ2-1; CDR3: CASSPYPDSFNEQFF; DNA: TGTGCCAGCAGTCCTTACCCGGACAGCTTCAATGAGCAGTTCTTC
V: TRBV11-2; size: NA; length: 14; D: NA; J: TRBJ2-1; CDR3: CASRDTGANNEQFF; DNA: TGTGCCAGCAGAGATACCGGGGCTAACAATGAGCAGTTCTTC
V: TRBV30; size: NA; length: 17; D: TRBD1; J: TRBJ2-1; CDR3: CAWSGIRQGADYNEQFF; DNA: TGTGCCTGGAGTGGTATCCGACAGGGGGCGGACTACAATGAGCAGTTCTTC
V: TRBV19; size: NA; length: 12; D: NA; J: TRBJ2-2; CDR3: CGAGSNTGELFF; DNA: TGTGGGGCCGGATCGAACACCGGGGAGCTGTTTTTT
V: TRBV19; size: once; length: 12; D: TRBD1; J: TRBJ1-1; CDR3: CASTEGATEAFF; DNA: TGTGCCAGTACGGAGGGGGCCACTGAAGCTTTCTTT
V: TRBV6-5; size: NA; length: 14; D: NA; J: TRBJ1-2; CDR3: CASSYAPYRAGYTF; DNA: TGTGCCAGCAGTTACGCCCCCTACAGGGCGGGCTACACCTTC
V: TRBV28; size: few; length: 14; D: NA; J: TRBJ2-7; CDR3: CASSPGGGGYEQYF; DNA: TGTGCCAGCAGTCCAGGGGGGGGAGGCTACGAGCAGTACTTC